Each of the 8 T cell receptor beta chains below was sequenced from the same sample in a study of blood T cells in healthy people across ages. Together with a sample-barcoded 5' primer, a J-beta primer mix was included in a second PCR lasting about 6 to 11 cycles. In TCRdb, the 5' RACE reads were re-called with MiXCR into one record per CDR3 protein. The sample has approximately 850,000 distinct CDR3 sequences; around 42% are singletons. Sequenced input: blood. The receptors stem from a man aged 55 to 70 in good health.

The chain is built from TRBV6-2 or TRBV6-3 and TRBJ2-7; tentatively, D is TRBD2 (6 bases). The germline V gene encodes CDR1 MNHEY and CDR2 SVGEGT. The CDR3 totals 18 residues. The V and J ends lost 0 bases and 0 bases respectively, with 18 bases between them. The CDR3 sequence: CASSYSRVFAGSSYEQYF. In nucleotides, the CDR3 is TGTGCCAGCAGTTACTCAAGGGTGTTTGCGGGGAGCTCCTACGAGCAGTACTTC.

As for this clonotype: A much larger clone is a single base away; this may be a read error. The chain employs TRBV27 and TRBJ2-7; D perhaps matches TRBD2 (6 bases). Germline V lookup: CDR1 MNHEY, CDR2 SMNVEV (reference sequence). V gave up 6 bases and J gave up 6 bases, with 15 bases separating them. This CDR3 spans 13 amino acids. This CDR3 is CASRRDLNGEQYF. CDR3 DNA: TGTGCCAGCAGGCGGGACCTCAATGGCGAGCAGTACTTC.

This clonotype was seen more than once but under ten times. The CDR3 DNA reads TGCGCCTCTACCGGGACTAGCGGGGGAGTTTACAATGAGCAGTTCTTC. Translation gives CASTGTSGGVYNEQFF. J is TRBJ2-1 and V is TRBV5-1; TRBD2 agrees at 14 bases. With V trimmed by 10 bases and J by 4 bases, 10 bases remained unmatched. CDR3 length: 16 residues. CDR1 is SGHRS, CDR2 YFSETQ, per germline. Drawing the rest from reference TRBV5-1 and TRBJ2-1, the complete variable domain is KAGVTQTPRYLIKTRGQQVTLSCSPISGHRSVSWYQQTPGQGLQFLFEYFSETQRNKGNFPGRFSGRQFSNSRSEMNVSTLELGDSALYLCASTGTSGGVYNEQFFGPGTRLTVL.

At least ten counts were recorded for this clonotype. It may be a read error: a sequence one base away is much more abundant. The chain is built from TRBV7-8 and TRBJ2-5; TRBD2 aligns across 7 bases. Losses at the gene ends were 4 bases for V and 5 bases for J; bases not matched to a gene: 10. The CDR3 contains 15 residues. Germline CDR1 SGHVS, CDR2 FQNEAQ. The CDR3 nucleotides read TGTGCCAGCAGCTGGGGCCTTTTGGGGGGGGAGACCCAGTACTTC. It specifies CASSWGLLGGETQYF.

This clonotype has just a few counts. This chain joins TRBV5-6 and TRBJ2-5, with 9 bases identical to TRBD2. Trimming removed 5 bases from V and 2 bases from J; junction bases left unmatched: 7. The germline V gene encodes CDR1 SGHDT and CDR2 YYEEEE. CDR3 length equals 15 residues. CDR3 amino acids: CASRFSGGPQETQYF. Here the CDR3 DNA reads TGTGCCAGCAGATTTAGCGGGGGCCCACAAGAGACCCAGTACTTC.

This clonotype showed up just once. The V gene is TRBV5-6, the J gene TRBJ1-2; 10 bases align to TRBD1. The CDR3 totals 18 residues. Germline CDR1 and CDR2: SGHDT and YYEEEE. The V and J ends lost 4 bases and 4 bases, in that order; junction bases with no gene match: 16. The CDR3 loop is CASSATGTGVRFGYGYTF. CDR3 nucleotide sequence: TGTGCCAGCAGCGCAACCGGGACAGGGGTACGTTTCGGCTATGGCTACACCTTC.

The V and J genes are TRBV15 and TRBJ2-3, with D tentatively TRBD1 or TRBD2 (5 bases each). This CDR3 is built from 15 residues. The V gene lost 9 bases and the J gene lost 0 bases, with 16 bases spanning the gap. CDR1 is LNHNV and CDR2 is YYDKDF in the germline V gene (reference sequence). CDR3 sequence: CATRQSRTSTDTQYF. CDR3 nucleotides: TGTGCCACTCGACAGAGCCGGACTAGCACAGATACGCAGTATTTT.

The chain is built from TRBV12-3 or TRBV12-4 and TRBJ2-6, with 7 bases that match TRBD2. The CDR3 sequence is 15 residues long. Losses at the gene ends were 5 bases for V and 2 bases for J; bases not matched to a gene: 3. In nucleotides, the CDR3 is TGTGCCAGCAGTCCGGCGGGAGCTGGGGCCAACGTCCTGACTTTC. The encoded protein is CASSPAGAGANVLTF.